A single sample gave rise to the 30 T cell receptor beta chains below, sequenced in a study of T cell repertoires in cytomegalovirus infection. A single record per CDR3 protein comes from TCRdb applying MiXCR to the reads. The table shows 150,000 to 200,000 distinct CDR3 sequences, with 28% occurring only once. The sample comprised PBMCs. These receptors originate from a human donor in good health (CMV status not recorded). Some clones in this sample may be carry-over from other donors' samples.

CDR3 region: CSVSKQGRNTIYF. The DNA for the CDR3 is TGCAGCGTCAGCAAACAGGGGAGAAACACCATATATTTT. The chain couples TRBV29-1 to TRBJ1-3, with 7 bases identical to TRBD1. Trimming took 6 bases from V and 5 from J; bases not matched to a gene: 7. This CDR3 region has 13 residues. Germline CDR1 is SQVTM and CDR2 is ANQGSEA. Using reference TRBV29-1 and TRBJ1-3 for the parts outside the CDR3, the full variable domain is SAVISQKPSRDICQRGTSLTIQCQVDSQVTMMFWYRQQPGQSLTLIATANQGSEATYESGFVIDKFPISRPNLTFSTLTVSNMSPEDSSIYLCSVSKQGRNTIYFGEGSWLTVV.

The rearrangement uses TRBV6-6 and TRBJ2-5; tentatively, D is TRBD1 (6 bases). The CDR3 extends over 15 amino acids. Germline-derived CDR1 and CDR2 are MNHNY and SVGAGI (reference sequence). V lost 0 bases and J 2 bases, leaving 10 bases between the germline ends. CDR3 bases: TGTGCCAGCAGTTACTCGGGGGCCTCTCAAGAGACCCAGTACTTC. It codes for CASSYSGASQETQYF.

J is TRBJ2-7 and V is TRBV29-1, with 11 nucleotides matching TRBD1. Per the germline V gene, CDR1 is SQVTM and CDR2 is ANQGSEA. J was trimmed by 3 bases and V by 6 bases; bases with no gene match: 4. The CDR3 extends over 13 amino acids. The CDR3 DNA reads as TGCAGCGTACCGGGACAGGGGGGCTACGAGCAGTACTTC. Encoded protein: CSVPGQGGYEQYF.

In this sample, this clonotype turned up a few times. This chain connects TRBV7-9 to TRBJ2-5; D assignment may be TRBD1 or TRBD2 (6 bases each). The CDR3 is 15 residues long. CDR1 is SEHNR and CDR2 is FQNEAQ in the germline V gene (reference sequence). V lost 5 bases and J lost 7, with 20 bases in between. CDR3 DNA: TGTGCCAGCAGCCCGGGGGCTTCTGCGAGGGGGACCCAGTACTTC. Encoded protein: CASSPGASARGTQYF.

This clonotype was detected only a few times. This chain joins TRBV12-3 or TRBV12-4 and TRBJ1-1; the D is unclear. V was shortened by 2 bases and J by 3 bases, with 13 bases between the two germline ends. CDR3 length equals 15 residues. In nucleotides, the CDR3 is TGTGCCAGCAGTTTACTGAGGAGTTATCACACTGAAGCTTTCTTT. Translating it yields CASSLLRSYHTEAFF.

This clonotype was seen a few times. The rearrangement joins TRBV29-1 to TRBJ1-1; TRBD1 agrees at 9 bases. CDR1 and CDR2 (germline): SQVTM, ANQGSEA. This CDR3 contains 13 residues. The V and J ends lost 4 bases and 2 bases, in that order; junction bases with no gene match: 2. The CDR3 DNA sequence: TGCAGCGTTGCAACAGGGGGCAACACTGAAGCTTTCTTT. This translates into CSVATGGNTEAFF.

This clonotype was found a few times. The chain uses TRBV7-9 and TRBJ1-6; D remains ambiguous. V was cut by 3 bases and J by 5 bases, with 8 bases left in between. Per the germline V gene, CDR1 is SEHNR and CDR2 is FQNEAQ (reference sequence). The CDR3 covers 14 residues. CDR3: CASSLESDNSPLHF. CDR3 nucleotides: TGTGCCAGCAGCTTGGAGTCAGATAATTCACCCCTCCACTTT.

This chain links TRBV7-2 with TRBJ2-1, with a weak D call TRBD2 (5 bases). CDR3 length: 15 amino acids. Germline V gene sequence: CDR1 SGHTA, CDR2 FQGNSA. Trimming took 5 bases from V and 5 from J, leaving 16 bases between them. CDR3 sequence reads: CASSPGLLLDNEQFF. The CDR3 DNA sequence: TGTGCCAGCAGCCCCGGACTTCTCCTGGACAATGAGCAGTTCTTC.

This clonotype was detected only a few times. One junction end disagrees with the germline gene, perhaps due to a read error. The J gene is TRBJ1-1, the V gene TRBV10-2, with TRBD1 as a possible D gene (5 bases). CDR1 WSHSY and CDR2 SAAADI come from the germline V gene. The CDR3 has 13 amino acids. The CDR3 spells CANSERAGTEAFF. CDR3 in DNA: TGCGCCAACAGTGAGCGGGCAGGGACTGAAGCTTTCTTT.

This clonotype has ten or more counts. This chain connects TRBV6-1 to TRBJ2-3, with TRBD2 identical over 12 bases. The junction had 8 bases not matched to a gene; V was cut back by 5 bases and J by 5 bases. CDR1 and CDR2 (germline): MNHNS, SASEGT. The CDR3 contains 16 residues. CDR3 region: CASSSRLAGDRDTQYF. The CDR3, as DNA: TGTGCCAGCAGTTCAAGACTAGCGGGGGACAGAGATACGCAGTATTTT.

The rearrangement uses TRBV18 and TRBJ1-1, with a weak D call TRBD1 (5 bases). Trimming pared 2 bases from V and 4 bases from J, leaving 11 bases between. The length of the CDR3 is 14 residues. The germline V gene encodes CDR1 KGHSH and CDR2 LQKENI. The CDR3 sequence: CASSPKTAPTEAFF. CDR3 DNA sequence: TGTGCCAGCTCACCAAAGACAGCCCCCACTGAAGCTTTCTTT.

This clonotype was recorded a few times. The chain employs TRBV5-1 and TRBJ1-1; D unresolved. Trimming cost V 5 bases and J 1 base, with 15 bases left between them. Germline CDR1 and CDR2: SGHRS and YFSETQ. The CDR3 is 15 amino acids. The CDR3 spells CASRPLRAGNTEAFF. The CDR3 DNA is TGCGCCAGCAGGCCCCTCCGGGCTGGGAACACTGAAGCTTTCTTT.

The V and J genes are TRBV6-2 or TRBV6-3 and TRBJ1-5; 7 bases are a match to TRBD1. CDR1 and CDR2 from the germline V gene are MNHEY and SVGEGT. The CDR3 is 13 amino acids. The V segment lost 6 bases and the J segment 3 bases; nucleotides outside the gene matches: 2. Here the CDR3 DNA reads TGTGCCAGCAGACAGGGGCTCAATCAGCCCCAGCATTTT. This sequence encodes CASRQGLNQPQHF.

The gene calls are TRBV19 and TRBJ1-5, with a weak D call TRBD1 (5 bases). This CDR3 spans 16 amino acids. V was shortened by 4 bases and J by 2 bases, with 15 bases between the two germline ends. Germline CDR1 is LNHDA and CDR2 is SQIVND (reference sequence). Here the CDR3 reads CASSSRGSSGNQPQHF. In DNA form, the CDR3 reads TGTGCCAGTAGTAGCCGGGGCAGTTCGGGCAATCAGCCCCAGCATTTT.

This chain joins TRBV12-3 or TRBV12-4 and TRBJ1-3; 7 nucleotides agree with TRBD1. V gave up 5 bases and J gave up 8 bases; unmatched junction bases: 6. The CDR3 has 13 amino acids. In DNA form, the CDR3 reads TGTGCCAGCAGTGGGAGGACAGGATACACCATATATTTT. This sequence encodes CASSGRTGYTIYF.

The genes are TRBV20-1 and TRBJ2-7, with a weak D call TRBD2 (5 bases). Germline CDR1 reads DFQATT; CDR2 reads SNEGSKA (reference sequence). Trimming took 3 bases from V and 4 from J, leaving 10 bases between them. The CDR3 is made up of 12 amino acids. The CDR3 reads CSASYTGYEQYF. CDR3 in DNA: TGCAGTGCTAGCTACACGGGGTACGAGCAGTACTTC.

This clonotype has ten or more counts. V is TRBV7-6 and J is TRBJ1-5; possible D gene TRBD1, 6 bases. CDR3 length equals 15 residues. Trimming removed 2 bases at V and 3 bases at J, with 11 bases between. CDR1 and CDR2 from the germline V gene are SGHVS and FNYEAQ. In nucleotides, the CDR3 is TGTGCCAGCAGCTTATCGGCAGGGGACAATCAGCCCCAGCATTTT. This codes for CASSLSAGDNQPQHF.

This clonotype was seen more than once but under ten times. This rearrangement joins TRBV20-1 to TRBJ1-5; TRBD1 is a possible D gene (5 bases). This CDR3 contains 16 residues. In germline, CDR1 is DFQATT, CDR2 SNEGSKA (reference sequence). With 0 bases removed from V and 9 bases from J, the gap between germline ends came to 21 bases. The CDR3 protein is CSAREPDGTEKAPQHF. CDR3 DNA: TGCAGTGCTAGAGAACCTGACGGGACGGAAAAAGCGCCCCAGCATTTT.

At least ten counts were recorded for this clonotype. This chain joins TRBV20-1 and TRBJ2-7; 7 bases agree with TRBD1. Germline V gene lookup returns CDR1 DFQATT and CDR2 SNEGSKA (reference sequence). The CDR3 runs 13 residues. V lost 5 bases, J lost 2 bases, and 6 bases stayed unmatched. CDR3 nucleotide sequence: TGCAGTGCTGTTTCCGGGACAGCCTACGAGCAGTACTTC. This translates into CSAVSGTAYEQYF.

This sequence joins TRBV15 and TRBJ2-1, with D maybe TRBD2 (5 bases). CDR1 is LNHNV and CDR2 is YYDKDF in the germline V gene (reference sequence). Trimming shortened V by 2 bases and J by 5 bases, and 13 bases separated the two germline ends. The CDR3 is made up of 15 amino acids. The CDR3 here is CATSRLTSVHNEQFF. The CDR3 bases are TGTGCCACCAGCAGATTAACTAGTGTCCACAATGAGCAGTTCTTC.

This clonotype has just a few counts. V usage is TRBV19 and J usage is TRBJ1-2; 9 bases align to TRBD1. Germline CDR1 is LNHDA and CDR2 is SQIVND (reference sequence). The CDR3 covers 15 residues. The V segment lost 5 bases and the J segment 4 bases; nucleotides outside the gene matches: 8. In DNA form, the CDR3 reads TGTGCCAGTAGTCCTACAGGGGGCGGAACCTATGGCTACACCTTC. Residues: CASSPTGGGTYGYTF. The entire variable domain, with the rest obtained from reference TRBV19 and TRBJ1-2, is as follows: DGGITQSPKYLFRKEGQNVTLSCEQNLNHDAMYWYRQDPGQGLRLIYYSQIVNDFQKGDIAEGYSVSREKKESFPLTVTSAQKNPTAFYLCASSPTGGGTYGYTFGSGTRLTVV.

The V gene is TRBV11-2, the J gene TRBJ2-7; TRBD1 matches 11 bases. The CDR3 has 17 amino acids. V gave up 1 base and J gave up 5 bases; unmatched junction bases: 10. Germline V gene lookup returns CDR1 SGHAT and CDR2 FQNNGV. The CDR3 DNA sequence: TGTGCCAGCAGCTTAGGAGGTTGGGCGGGACAGGGGGACGAGCAGTACTTC. Its translation: CASSLGGWAGQGDEQYF. Using reference TRBV11-2 and TRBJ2-7 for the parts outside the CDR3, the full variable domain is EAGVAQSPRYKIIEKRQSVAFWCNPISGHATLYWYQQILGQGPKLLIQFQNNGVVDDSQLPKDRFSAERLKGVDSTLKIQPAKLEDSAVYLCASSLGGWAGQGDEQYFGPGTRLTVT.

This clonotype was picked up many times. CDR3 region: CASSGGGVLFSYNEQFF. The DNA for the CDR3 is TGTGCCAGCAGCGGCGGGGGGGTTCTTTTTTCCTACAATGAGCAGTTCTTC. The rearrangement links TRBV7-9 to TRBJ2-1; 9 nucleotides align to TRBD2. Germline-derived CDR1 and CDR2 are SEHNR and FQNEAQ (reference sequence). V dropped 5 bases and J dropped 1; count of bases not matched to a gene: 9. The CDR3 extends over 17 amino acids. The full variable domain, in which reference TRBV7-9 and TRBJ2-1 provide the parts outside the CDR3, is DTGVSQNPRHKITKRGQNVTFRCDPISEHNRLYWYRQTLGQGPEFLTYFQNEAQLEKSRLLSDRFSAERPKGSFSTLEIQRTEQGDSAMYLCASSGGGVLFSYNEQFFGPGTRLTVL.

CDR3 nucleotides: TGTGCCAGCAGCTTATTTGGGGGGGAAGATGAAAAACTGTTTTTT. Protein sequence: CASSLFGGEDEKLFF. The chain links TRBV7-2 to TRBJ1-4, with D perhaps TRBD1 (5 bases). V was trimmed by 2 bases and J by 6 bases, leaving 13 bases between them. CDR1 and CDR2 from the germline V gene are SGHTA and FQGNSA. The CDR3 sequence is 15 residues long.

This clonotype was recorded many times. This sequence joins TRBV7-8 and TRBJ1-5; D unresolved. The CDR3 length is 13 residues. Trimming cost V 4 bases and J 6 bases, with 10 bases left between them. Germline V lookup: CDR1 SGHVS, CDR2 FQNEAQ. CDR3 amino acids: CASSSGRGQPQHF. In DNA form, the CDR3 reads TGTGCCAGCAGCTCGGGCCGAGGTCAGCCCCAGCATTTT.

The V and J genes are TRBV6-2 or TRBV6-3 and TRBJ1-1, with TRBD1 identical over 8 bases. Trimming at V came to 2 bases and at J to 2 bases, leaving 10 bases not matched to a gene. CDR1 and CDR2 from the germline V gene are MNHEY and SVGEGT. The CDR3 contains 17 residues. CDR3 residues: CASSYPGRTGKNTEAFF. The CDR3, as DNA: TGTGCCAGCAGTTACCCCGGCCGGACAGGGAAAAACACTGAAGCTTTCTTT.

The table lists this clonotype with a few counts. The chain combines TRBV6-1 with TRBJ2-5; TRBD1 aligns across 7 bases. The CDR3 runs to 16 residues. Losses at the gene ends were 5 bases for V and 5 bases for J; bases not matched to a gene: 14. The germline V gene encodes CDR1 MNHNS and CDR2 SASEGT. The CDR3: CASSPIPGQAGETQYF. The DNA for the CDR3 is TGTGCCAGCAGTCCCATCCCCGGACAGGCCGGGGAGACCCAGTACTTC.

This clonotype was counted only a few times. This sequence joins TRBV11-2 and TRBJ2-2; D is ambiguous. V shed 5 bases and J shed 7 bases, with 5 bases lying between them. The germline gives CDR1 SGHAT, CDR2 FQNNGV. CDR3 size: 11 residues. The CDR3 DNA is TGTGCCAGCAGCCCCTTCGGGGAGCTGTTTTTT. Its protein product is CASSPFGELFF.

The V call is TRBV20-1, the J call TRBJ2-7; weak D call: TRBD1 (7 bases). The CDR3 is 15 residues long. CDR1 is DFQATT, CDR2 SNEGSKA, per germline (reference sequence). The V end lost 1 base, the J end lost 6 bases, and 19 bases lay between the germline ends. For the CDR3, the DNA is TGCAGTGCTAGAGGTCTGGTGTCAGGGGGGAGCGAGCAGTACTTC. Translation: CSARGLVSGGSEQYF.

This clonotype was picked up a small number of times. This chain joins TRBV7-3 and TRBJ2-1; D gene uncertain. CDR1 is SGHTA, CDR2 FQGTGA, per germline. Trimming stripped 1 base from V and 4 bases from J, with 11 bases between. CDR3 length: 15 amino acids. The CDR3, as DNA: TGTGCCAGCAGCTTAAACCCGCAAGATTACAATGAGCAGTTCTTC. Translated: CASSLNPQDYNEQFF.